This TCR beta chain emerged from a study of T cell repertoires in cytomegalovirus infection. Whole-study context: Both CMV infection and a matching HLA type were indicated by public TCR beta signatures. Findings and caveats of the study: Cumulative public TCR beta family frequency identified carriers of CMV plus the relevant HLA. The study found HLA-C-restricted CMV-specific TCR beta clonotypes dominating the ex vivo response.

MiXCR, run by TCRdb on the reads, gives a single entry per CDR3 protein. The sample holds about 360,000 distinct CDR3 sequences, 15% to 20% seen once. The CDR3 length is 17 residues. Trimming removed 5 bases from V and 8 bases from J; junction bases left unmatched: 16. In its sample, this clonotype was seen a few times. What it recognizes is unknown. This clonotype originated in a human donor in good health (CMV status not recorded). Some clones in this sample may be carry-over from other donors' samples. This chain joins TRBV12-3 or TRBV12-4 and TRBJ1-4, with 8 bases that match TRBD1. The sample comprised PBMCs. The CDR3 nucleotides read TGTGCCAGCAGTCCCAGGGGGCCCGGGACCTTTAGGGAAAAACTGTTTTTT. It yields the protein CASSPRGPGTFREKLFF.